The 5 T cell receptor beta chains listed next were all sequenced from one sample in a study of spatial heterogeneity in lung cancer. MiXCR was run by TCRdb on the 5' RACE reads, yielding one entry per CDR3 protein. There are some 40,000 distinct CDR3 sequences in the sample; 5.2% occur only once, and 25% lies in the top ten. The time point is: sample taken at primary tumor resection. In each case, whole RNA from tumor, nontumor lung or frozen PBMC was sequenced unsorted. The input for sequencing was PBMCs, taken at surgery. The receptors shown here come from a female donor with early-stage non-small cell lung cancer.

The rearrangement links TRBV12-3 or TRBV12-4 to TRBJ2-3; 7 bases line up with TRBD1. V dropped 3 bases and J dropped 2; count of bases not matched to a gene: 8. The CDR3 runs 16 residues. CDR3 amino acids: CASSFVVQGDTDTQYF. CDR3 sequence (DNA): TGTGCCAGCAGTTTTGTTGTCCAGGGGGACACAGATACGCAGTATTTT.

This clonotype was detected only a few times. The V call is TRBV7-6, the J call TRBJ1-3; no definite D call. Germline CDR1 reads SGHVS; CDR2 reads FNYEAQ. The CDR3 covers 14 residues. V was pared by 1 base and J by 0 bases, with 4 bases between. The CDR3 DNA follows: TGTGCCAGCAGCTTAGACTTCTCTGGAAACACCATATATTTT. Encoded protein: CASSLDFSGNTIYF.

This clonotype was observed many times. The gene calls are TRBV6-6 and TRBJ1-6, with a possible D match to TRBD1 (6 bases). The CDR3 is 15 amino acids. Germline-derived CDR1 and CDR2 are MNHNY and SVGAGI (reference sequence). V shed 4 bases and J shed 7 bases, with 14 bases lying between them. The CDR3 sequence is CASSLGTPANSPLHF. The CDR3 coding sequence is TGTGCCAGCAGTTTAGGGACACCGGCCAATTCACCCCTCCACTTT.

This clonotype was seen many times. The rearrangement joins TRBV5-1 to TRBJ1-2; D is unresolved. CDR3 length: 14 residues. Germline-derived CDR1 and CDR2 are SGHRS and YFSETQ. Trimming took 0 bases from V and 4 from J, leaving 10 bases between them. CDR3 sequence: CASSLDGLAYGYTF. The CDR3 nucleotides are TGCGCCAGCAGCTTGGATGGACTTGCCTATGGCTACACCTTC. Full variable domain (missing parts from reference TRBV5-1 and TRBJ1-2): KAGVTQTPRYLIKTRGQQVTLSCSPISGHRSVSWYQQTPGQGLQFLFEYFSETQRNKGNFPGRFSGRQFSNSRSEMNVSTLELGDSALYLCASSLDGLAYGYTFGSGTRLTVV.

V is TRBV20-1 and J is TRBJ2-5, with D possibly being TRBD1 (6 bases). Germline V gene sequence: CDR1 DFQATT, CDR2 SNEGSKA (reference sequence). The length of the CDR3 is 14 residues. Between the trimmed V and J ends, which lost 2 bases and 4 bases, there was a span of 14 bases. CDR3 residues: CSARYRRGGETQYF. CDR3 in DNA: TGCAGTGCTAGATACCGCAGGGGCGGAGAGACCCAGTACTTC.